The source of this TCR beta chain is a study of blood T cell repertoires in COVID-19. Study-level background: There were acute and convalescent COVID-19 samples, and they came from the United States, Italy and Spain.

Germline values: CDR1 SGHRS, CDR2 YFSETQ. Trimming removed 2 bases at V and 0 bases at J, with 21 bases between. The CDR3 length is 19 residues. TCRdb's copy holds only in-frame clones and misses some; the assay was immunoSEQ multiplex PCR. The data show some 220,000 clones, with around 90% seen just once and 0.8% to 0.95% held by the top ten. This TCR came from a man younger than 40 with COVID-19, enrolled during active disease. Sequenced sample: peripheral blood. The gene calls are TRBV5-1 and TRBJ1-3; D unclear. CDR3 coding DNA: TGCGCCAGCAGCTTATTATCCGGAGGACGGACCTCCTCTGGAAACACCATATATTTT. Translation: CASSLLSGGRTSSGNTIYF.